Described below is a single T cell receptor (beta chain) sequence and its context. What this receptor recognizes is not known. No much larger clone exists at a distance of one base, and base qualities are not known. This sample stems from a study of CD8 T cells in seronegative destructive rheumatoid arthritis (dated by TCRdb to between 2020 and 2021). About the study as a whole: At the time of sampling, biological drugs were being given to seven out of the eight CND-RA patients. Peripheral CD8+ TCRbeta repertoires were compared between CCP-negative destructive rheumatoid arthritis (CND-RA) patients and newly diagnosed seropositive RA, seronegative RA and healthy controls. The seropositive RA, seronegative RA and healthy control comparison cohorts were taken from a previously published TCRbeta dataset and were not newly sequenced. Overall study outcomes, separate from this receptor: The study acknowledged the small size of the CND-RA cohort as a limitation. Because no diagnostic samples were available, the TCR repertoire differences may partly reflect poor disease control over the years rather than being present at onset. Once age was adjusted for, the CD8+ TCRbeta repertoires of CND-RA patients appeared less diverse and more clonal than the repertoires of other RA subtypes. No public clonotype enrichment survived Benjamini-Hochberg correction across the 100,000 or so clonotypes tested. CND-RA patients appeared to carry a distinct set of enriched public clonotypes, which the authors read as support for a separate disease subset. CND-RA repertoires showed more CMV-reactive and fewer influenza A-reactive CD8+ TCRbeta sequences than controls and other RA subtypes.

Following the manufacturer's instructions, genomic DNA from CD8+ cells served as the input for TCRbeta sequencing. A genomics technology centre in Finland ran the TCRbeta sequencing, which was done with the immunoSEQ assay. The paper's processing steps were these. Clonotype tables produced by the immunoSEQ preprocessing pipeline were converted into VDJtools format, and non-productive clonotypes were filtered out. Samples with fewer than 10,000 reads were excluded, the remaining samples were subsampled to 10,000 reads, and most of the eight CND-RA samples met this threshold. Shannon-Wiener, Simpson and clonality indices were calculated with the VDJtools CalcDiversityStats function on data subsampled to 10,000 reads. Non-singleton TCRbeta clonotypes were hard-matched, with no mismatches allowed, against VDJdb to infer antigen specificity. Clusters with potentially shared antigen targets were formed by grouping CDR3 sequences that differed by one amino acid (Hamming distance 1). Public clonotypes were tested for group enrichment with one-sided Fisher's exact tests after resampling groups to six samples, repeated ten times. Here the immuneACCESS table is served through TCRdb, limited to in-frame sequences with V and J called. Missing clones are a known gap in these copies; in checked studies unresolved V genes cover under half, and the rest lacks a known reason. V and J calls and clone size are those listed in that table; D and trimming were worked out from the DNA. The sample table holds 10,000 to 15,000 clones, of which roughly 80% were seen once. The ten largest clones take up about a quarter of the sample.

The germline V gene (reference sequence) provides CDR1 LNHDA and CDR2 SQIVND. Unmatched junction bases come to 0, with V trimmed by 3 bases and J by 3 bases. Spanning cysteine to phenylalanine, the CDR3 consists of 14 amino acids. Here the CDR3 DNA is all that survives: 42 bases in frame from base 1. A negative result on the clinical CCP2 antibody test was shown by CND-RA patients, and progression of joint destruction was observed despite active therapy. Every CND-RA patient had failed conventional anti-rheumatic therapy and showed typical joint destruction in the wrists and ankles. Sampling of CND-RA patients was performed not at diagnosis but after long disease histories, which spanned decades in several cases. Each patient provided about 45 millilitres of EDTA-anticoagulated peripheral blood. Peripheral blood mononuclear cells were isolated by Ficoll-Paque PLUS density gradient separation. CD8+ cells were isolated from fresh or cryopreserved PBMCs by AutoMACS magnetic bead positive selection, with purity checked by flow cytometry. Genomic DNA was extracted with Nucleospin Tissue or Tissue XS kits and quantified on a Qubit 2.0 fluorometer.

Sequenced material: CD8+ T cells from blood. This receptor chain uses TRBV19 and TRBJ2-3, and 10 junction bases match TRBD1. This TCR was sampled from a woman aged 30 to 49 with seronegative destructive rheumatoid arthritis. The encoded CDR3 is CASSMGQGTDTQYF. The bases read TGTGCCAGTAGTATGGGACAGGGGACAGATACGCAGTATTTT. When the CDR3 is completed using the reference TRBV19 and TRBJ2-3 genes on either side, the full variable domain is DGGITQSPKYLFRKEGQNVTLSCEQNLNHDAMYWYRQDPGQGLRLIYYSQIVNDFQKGDIAEGYSVSREKKESFPLTVTSAQKNPTAFYLCASSMGQGTDTQYFGPGTRLTVL.